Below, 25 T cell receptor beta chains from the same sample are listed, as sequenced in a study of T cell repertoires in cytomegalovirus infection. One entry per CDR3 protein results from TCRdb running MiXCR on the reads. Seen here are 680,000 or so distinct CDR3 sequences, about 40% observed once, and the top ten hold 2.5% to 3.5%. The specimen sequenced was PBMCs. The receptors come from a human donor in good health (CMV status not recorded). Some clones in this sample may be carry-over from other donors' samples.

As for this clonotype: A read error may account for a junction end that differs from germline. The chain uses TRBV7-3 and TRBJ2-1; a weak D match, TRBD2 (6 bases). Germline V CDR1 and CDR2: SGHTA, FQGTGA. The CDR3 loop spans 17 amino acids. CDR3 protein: CVSSLTGGWSSYNEQFF. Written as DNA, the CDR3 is TGTGTCAGCAGCTTAACCGGGGGTTGGAGCTCCTACAATGAGCAGTTCTTC. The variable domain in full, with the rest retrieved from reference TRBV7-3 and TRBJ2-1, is GAGVSQTPSNKVTEKGKYVELRCDPISGHTALYWYRQSLGQGPEFLIYFQGTGAADDSGLPNDRFFAVRPEGSVSTLKIQRTERGDSAVYLCVSSLTGGWSSYNEQFFGPGTRLTVL.

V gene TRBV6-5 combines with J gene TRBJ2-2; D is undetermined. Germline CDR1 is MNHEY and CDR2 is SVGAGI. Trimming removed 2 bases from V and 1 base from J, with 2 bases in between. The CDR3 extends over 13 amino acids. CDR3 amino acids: CASSYKNTGELFF. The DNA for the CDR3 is TGTGCCAGCAGTTACAAGAACACCGGGGAGCTGTTTTTT.

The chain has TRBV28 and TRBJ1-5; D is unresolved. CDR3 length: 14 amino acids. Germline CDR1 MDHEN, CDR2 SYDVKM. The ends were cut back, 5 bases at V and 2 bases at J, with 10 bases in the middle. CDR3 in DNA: TGTGCCAGCAGTGATAGACTAGGCAATCAGCCCCAGCATTTT. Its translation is CASSDRLGNQPQHF.

The CDR3 here is CSSSEDTTEAFF. Written as DNA, the CDR3 is TGTTCAAGCAGTGAGGACACCACTGAAGCTTTCTTT. This chain connects TRBV25-1 to TRBJ1-1, with TRBD1 as a possible D gene (5 bases). Germline CDR1 is MGHDK and CDR2 is SYGVNS. The CDR3 is 12 amino acids.

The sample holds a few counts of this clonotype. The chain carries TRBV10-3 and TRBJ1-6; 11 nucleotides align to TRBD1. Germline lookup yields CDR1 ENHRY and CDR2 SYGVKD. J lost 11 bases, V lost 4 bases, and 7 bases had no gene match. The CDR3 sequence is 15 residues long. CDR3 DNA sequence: TGTGCCATCAGTGTCGGACAGGGGGCGAGTGCACCCCTCCACTTT. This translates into CAISVGQGASAPLHF.

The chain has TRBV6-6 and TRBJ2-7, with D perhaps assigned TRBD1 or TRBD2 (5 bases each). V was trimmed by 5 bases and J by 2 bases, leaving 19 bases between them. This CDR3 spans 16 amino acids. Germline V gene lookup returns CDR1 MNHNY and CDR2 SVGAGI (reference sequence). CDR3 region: CASSDAWDPDAYEQYF. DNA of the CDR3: TGTGCCAGCAGTGACGCTTGGGACCCGGATGCCTACGAGCAGTACTTC.

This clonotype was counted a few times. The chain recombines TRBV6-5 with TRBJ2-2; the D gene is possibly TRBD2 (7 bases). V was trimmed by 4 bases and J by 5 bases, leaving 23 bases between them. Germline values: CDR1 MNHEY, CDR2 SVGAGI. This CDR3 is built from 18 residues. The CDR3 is CASSLLLSGGARTGELFF. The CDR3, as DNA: TGTGCCAGCAGTTTATTATTATCTGGGGGGGCGCGAACCGGGGAGCTGTTTTTT.

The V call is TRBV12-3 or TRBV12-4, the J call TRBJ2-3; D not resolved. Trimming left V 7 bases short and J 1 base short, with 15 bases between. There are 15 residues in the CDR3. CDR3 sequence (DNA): TGTGCCAGCACCTGGTCAGGAGTCGGCACAGATACGCAGTATTTT. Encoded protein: CASTWSGVGTDTQYF.

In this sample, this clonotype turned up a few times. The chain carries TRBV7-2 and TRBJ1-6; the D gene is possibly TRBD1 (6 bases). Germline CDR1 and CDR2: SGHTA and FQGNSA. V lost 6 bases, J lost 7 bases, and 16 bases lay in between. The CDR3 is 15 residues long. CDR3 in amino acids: CASRGWGQFNSPLHF. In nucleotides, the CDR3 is TGTGCCAGCAGAGGCTGGGGGCAGTTCAATTCACCCCTCCACTTT.

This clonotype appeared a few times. The chain's CDR3 is CASSRTPFGAFF. In DNA form, the CDR3 reads TGTGCCAGCAGCCGTACCCCCTTTGGAGCTTTCTTT. The chain carries TRBV28 and TRBJ1-1; D unresolved. V was clipped by 6 bases and J by 10 bases, with 15 bases between them. The CDR3 is made up of 12 amino acids. Looked up from germline, CDR1 is MDHEN and CDR2 is SYDVKM.

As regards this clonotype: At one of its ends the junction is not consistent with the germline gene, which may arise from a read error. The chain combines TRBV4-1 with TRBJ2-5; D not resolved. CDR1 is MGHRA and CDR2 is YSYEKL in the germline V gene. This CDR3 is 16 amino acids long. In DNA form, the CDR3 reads TGTGCCAGCAGCCAGGCCCAAGGAACGTACCAAGAGACCCAGTACTTC. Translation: CASSQAQGTYQETQYF.

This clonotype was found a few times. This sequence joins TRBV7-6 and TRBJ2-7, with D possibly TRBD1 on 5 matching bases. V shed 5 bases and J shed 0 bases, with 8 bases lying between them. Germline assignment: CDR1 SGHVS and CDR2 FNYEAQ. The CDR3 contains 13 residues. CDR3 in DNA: TGTGCCAGCAGCGCCGACAGCTCCTACGAGCAGTACTTC. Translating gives CASSADSSYEQYF.

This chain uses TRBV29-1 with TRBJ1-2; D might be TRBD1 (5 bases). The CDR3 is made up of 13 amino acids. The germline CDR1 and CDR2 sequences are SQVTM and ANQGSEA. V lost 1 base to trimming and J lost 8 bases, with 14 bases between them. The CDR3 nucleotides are TGCAGCGTTGAAGGGCCCGGGACGGGAGGCTACACCTTC. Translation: CSVEGPGTGGYTF.

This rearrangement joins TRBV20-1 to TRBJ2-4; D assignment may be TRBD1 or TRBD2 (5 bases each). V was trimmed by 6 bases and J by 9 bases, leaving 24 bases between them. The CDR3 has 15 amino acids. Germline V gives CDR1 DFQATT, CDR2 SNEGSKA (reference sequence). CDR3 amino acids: CSAAQGGRDEGIQYF. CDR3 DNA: TGCAGTGCAGCCCAGGGTGGCAGGGACGAGGGCATTCAGTACTTC.

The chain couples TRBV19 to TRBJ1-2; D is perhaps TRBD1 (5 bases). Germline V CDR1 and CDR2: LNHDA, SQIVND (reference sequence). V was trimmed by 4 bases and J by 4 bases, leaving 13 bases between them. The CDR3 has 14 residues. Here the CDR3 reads CASSTRDLLYGYTF. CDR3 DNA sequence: TGTGCCAGTAGTACCCGGGACCTACTCTATGGCTACACCTTC.

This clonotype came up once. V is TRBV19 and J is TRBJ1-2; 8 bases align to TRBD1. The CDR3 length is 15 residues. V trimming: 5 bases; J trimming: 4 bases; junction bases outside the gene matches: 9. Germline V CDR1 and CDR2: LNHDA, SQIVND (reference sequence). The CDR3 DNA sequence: TGTGCCAGTAGTTTCGGACAGGGCGGAGGCTATGGCTACACCTTC. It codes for CASSFGQGGGYGYTF.

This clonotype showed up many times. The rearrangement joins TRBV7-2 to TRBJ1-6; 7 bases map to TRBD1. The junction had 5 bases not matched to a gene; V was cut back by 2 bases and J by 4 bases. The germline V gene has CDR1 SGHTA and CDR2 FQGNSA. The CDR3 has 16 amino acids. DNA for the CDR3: TGTGCCAGCAGCTTATCAGGGGGGGAATATAATTCACCCCTCCACTTT. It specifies CASSLSGGEYNSPLHF.

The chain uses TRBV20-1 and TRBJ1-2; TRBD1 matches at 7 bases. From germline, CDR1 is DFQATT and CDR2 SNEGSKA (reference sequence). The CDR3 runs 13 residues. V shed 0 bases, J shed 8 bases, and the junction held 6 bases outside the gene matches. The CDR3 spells CSARDSTGMGYTF. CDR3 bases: TGCAGTGCTAGAGATTCGACAGGGATGGGCTACACCTTC.

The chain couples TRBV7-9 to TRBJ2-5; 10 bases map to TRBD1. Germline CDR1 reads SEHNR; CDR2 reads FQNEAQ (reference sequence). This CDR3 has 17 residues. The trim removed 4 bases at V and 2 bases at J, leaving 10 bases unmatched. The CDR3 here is CASSSTVDRGQQETQYF. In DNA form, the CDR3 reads TGTGCCAGCAGCTCTACCGTTGACAGGGGGCAACAAGAGACCCAGTACTTC.

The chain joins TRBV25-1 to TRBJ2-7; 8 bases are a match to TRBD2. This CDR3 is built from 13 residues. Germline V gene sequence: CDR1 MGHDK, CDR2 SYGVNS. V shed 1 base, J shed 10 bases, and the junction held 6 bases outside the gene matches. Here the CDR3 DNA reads TGTGCCAGCAGTGAATGGGCGGGGGGCTACCAGTACTTC. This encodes CASSEWAGGYQYF.

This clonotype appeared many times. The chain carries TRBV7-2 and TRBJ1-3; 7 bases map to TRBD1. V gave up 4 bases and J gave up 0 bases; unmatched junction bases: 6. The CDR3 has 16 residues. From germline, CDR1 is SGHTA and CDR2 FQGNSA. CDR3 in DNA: TGTGCCAGCAGCTCCTGGACAGGCCGCTCTGGAAACACCATATATTTT. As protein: CASSSWTGRSGNTIYF.

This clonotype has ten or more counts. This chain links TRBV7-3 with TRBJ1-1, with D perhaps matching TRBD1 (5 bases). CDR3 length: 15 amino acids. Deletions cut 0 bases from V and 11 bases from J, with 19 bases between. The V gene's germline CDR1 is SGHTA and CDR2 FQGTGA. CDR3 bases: TGTGCCAGCAGCTTAACTTCCTCGTCTTCAGGGCAGGCTTTCTTT. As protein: CASSLTSSSSGQAFF.

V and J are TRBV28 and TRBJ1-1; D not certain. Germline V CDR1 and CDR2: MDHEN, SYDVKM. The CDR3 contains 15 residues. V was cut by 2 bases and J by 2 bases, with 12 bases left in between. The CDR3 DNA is TGTGCCAGCAGTTTAACGTTTTCAGCCAACACTGAAGCTTTCTTT. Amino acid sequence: CASSLTFSANTEAFF.

The CDR3 DNA reads as TGTGCCAGCAGTTTATCCAGGGAGGGCCCTCCTAACTATGGCTACACCTTC. Its translation is CASSLSREGPPNYGYTF. The gene calls are TRBV28 and TRBJ1-2, with D perhaps TRBD1 (5 bases). The germline CDR1 and CDR2 sequences are MDHEN and SYDVKM. Trimming pared 1 base from V and 0 bases from J, leaving 15 bases between. There are 17 residues in the CDR3.

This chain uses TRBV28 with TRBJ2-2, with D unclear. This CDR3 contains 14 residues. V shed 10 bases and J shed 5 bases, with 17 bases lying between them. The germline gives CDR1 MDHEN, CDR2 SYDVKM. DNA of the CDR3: TGTGCCATCAGGTCCGAGAGGAAGACCGGGGAGCTGTTTTTT. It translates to CAIRSERKTGELFF.